What follows is one T cell receptor beta chain and its context. V shed 3 bases, J shed 2 bases, and the junction held 6 bases outside the gene matches. The germline V gene encodes CDR1 KGHSH and CDR2 LQKENI. CDR3 length: 15 amino acids. This sample is part of a study of shared T cell receptors in the human thymus. Produced via immunoSEQ multiplex PCR; TCRdb's table is partial and in-frame only. The table has approximately 660,000 clones, roughly 88% seen once. These data were also filed under a second study, of human thymus T cells. From that second work: The study used thymus tissue resected during corrective heart surgery.

The chain carries TRBV18 and TRBJ2-7; 8 positions match TRBD1. Material: thymocytes. This TCR was sampled from a boy less than two years old with a congenital heart defect. The CDR3 protein is CASSPGGQGPYEQYF. In DNA form, the CDR3 reads TGTGCCAGCTCACCGGGAGGACAGGGCCCCTACGAGCAGTACTTC.